This T cell receptor (beta chain) originates from a study of blood T cell repertoires in COVID-19. Across the study: The United States, Italy and Spain were the sources of the acute and convalescent COVID-19 samples.

The V gene end was trimmed by 5 bases and the J gene end by 5 bases; junction bases not matched to a gene: 8. The germline V gene has CDR1 SEHNR and CDR2 FQNEAQ (reference sequence). There are 15 residues in the CDR3. Per the original methods: Reference gene primer amplification yielded estimated nucleated cell counts. The assay was immunoSEQ multiplex PCR, and TCRdb's table has in-frame clones only and misses some. V and J calls and clone size come straight from that table; D and trimming were deduced from the DNA. The data show around 300,000 clones, approximately 86% seen once. V usage is TRBV7-9 and J usage is TRBJ2-2; 7 bases agree with TRBD1. The receptor's source is a young man with active or convalescent COVID-19. Sequencing used peripheral blood. CDR3 bases: TGTGCCAGCAGCCAAAGACAGGGCGGAACCGGGGAGCTGTTTTTT. As protein: CASSQRQGGTGELFF.